This TCR beta chain was captured by sequencing in a study of blood T cell repertoires in COVID-19 (TCRdb year 2020). In the study overall: Samples from collaborators originated in the United States, Italy and Spain and spanned both the acute and convalescent phases of COVID-19. The prospective study material was composed of cDNA or gDNA derived from T cells, B-cell-depleted T cells, or PBMCs. Subjects who had been exposed to COVID-19, were actively infected with it, or had recovered from it provided the deeply sampled blood TCRbeta repertoires that made up the dataset. The repertoires were released in a freely available public database intended as a resource for research on the immune response to SARS-CoV-2. The samples were drawn from two sources: the first 160 participants of the ongoing ImmuneRACE study, and 950 to 1,500 subjects contributed by 6 global collaborators. A de-identified subject ID, COVID-19 status, age in years and sex were almost always included in the sample metadata. Where available, HLA class I and class II types were taken from metadata supplied by the sample provider and were not determined by assay-based typing.

Study-wide conclusions, independent of this receptor: The amount of clinical and demographic metadata varied by source and participant and was provided uncurated.

Participants in the prospective study were enrolled through a virtual design, were aged roughly 18 to 95 years, and lived in about 25 United States geographic areas. To assign participants to cohorts, the prospective study relied on clinical history that participants themselves reported in a screening survey and a study questionnaire. Recovered participants in ImmuneRACE Cohort 3 were defined as having two consecutive negative NP/OP PCR tests, clearance from a healthcare professional, or resolution of symptoms. Each participant in the prospective study had whole blood, serum and a nasopharyngeal or oropharyngeal swab collected by mobile phlebotomists. Over a 2-month period, participants in the prospective study had the option of providing additional blood draws and questionnaires. Blood samples from the prospective study were shipped frozen or at room temperature prior to DNA extraction. TCRbeta CDR3 regions were amplified from genomic DNA using the immunoSEQ Assay, a bias-controlled multiplex PCR. The published analysis was carried out like this. Within the assay, amplification of reference gene primers was used to estimate how many nucleated cells each sample contained. Sequence reads were collapsed and filtered to measure the absolute abundance of every unique TCRbeta CDR3 rearrangement. For each sample, productive Simpson clonality was calculated as the square root of Simpson's diversity index over productive rearrangements. Here the immuneACCESS table is served through TCRdb, limited to in-frame sequences with V and J called. Missing clones are a known gap in these copies; in checked studies unresolved V genes cover under half, and the rest lacks a known reason. The V and J calls and clone size are taken from that table; D and trimming were inferred from the DNA. The sample table shows 200,000 to 250,000 clones, and approximately 82% are seen once. In total, the top ten clones hold 15% of the sample.

From cysteine to phenylalanine, the CDR3 is 16 amino acids long. CDR3 DNA only is kept here, 48 bases in frame from base 1. Via the germline V gene (reference sequence), CDR1 is SEHNR and CDR2 FQNEAQ. V ends up 2 bases short and J 2 bases short, with an unmatched junction base count of 4. A note on this clone: The antigen it recognizes is unknown. Base qualities are not recorded, but no much larger clone differs from it by a single base.

This sequence originates from a man aged 40-55 years who had recovered from COVID-19. The rearrangement combines TRBV7-9 with TRBJ2-7; 12 junctional bases match TRBD1. Sequencing was done on a sample of PBMCs or T cells enriched from blood (not recorded which). The CDR3 protein sequence reads: CASSLQGTGGPYEQYF. The DNA sequence follows: TGTGCCAGCAGCTTACAAGGGACAGGGGGCCCCTACGAGCAGTACTTC.